The next 22 T cell receptor beta chains were all read from a single sample in a study of vaccination and CD4 T cells after COVID-19. Sequencing of the DNA from cultured CD4+ T cells was carried out with the Oncomine TCR Beta short-read assay. TCRdb re-derived calls from the PCR reads in MiXCR, one entry per CDR3 protein. The sample lists some 20,000 distinct CDR3 sequences, roughly 47% occurring once. Treatment in this sample: roughly 10-day PBMC culture with coronavirus spike peptide pools or control peptides (ViraFEST assay). Antigen specificity for these receptors is unknown. Sequenced sample: CD4+ T cells from blood, cultured in vitro. The receptors derive from a human donor who had recovered from COVID-19.

V usage is TRBV7-9 and J usage is TRBJ1-6; D remains ambiguous. CDR1 is SEHNR, CDR2 FQNEAQ, per germline (reference sequence). Trimming took off 1 base at V and 12 bases at J, with 7 bases between the two ends. The CDR3 runs to 12 residues. The CDR3 here is CASSLDGGPLHF. The DNA of the CDR3 is TGTGCCAGCAGCTTAGACGGTGGACCCCTCCACTTT.

This clonotype came up a few times. The chain employs TRBV7-3 and TRBJ2-5; unclear D gene. Trimming stripped 2 bases from V and 3 bases from J, with 7 bases between. The CDR3 is 13 residues long. The V gene's germline CDR1 is SGHTA and CDR2 FQGTGA. The chain's CDR3 is CASSLGEEETQYF. CDR3 DNA sequence: TGTGCCAGCAGCTTAGGAGAAGAAGAGACCCAGTACTTC.

This chain joins TRBV7-8 and TRBJ2-1, with 7 bases matching TRBD2. Germline CDR1 and CDR2: SGHVS and FQNEAQ. After removal of 4 bases from V and 5 bases from J, the junction contained 8 bases not matched to a gene. This CDR3 comprises 15 residues. The CDR3, as DNA: TGTGCCAGCAGCTCCGGACTAGTTTCCCACAATGAGCAGTTCTTC. It translates to CASSSGLVSHNEQFF.

This chain joins TRBV19 and TRBJ2-3; 8 nucleotides align to TRBD2. CDR3 size: 15 residues. Trimming took 1 base from V and 5 from J; bases not matched to a gene: 5. Germline V lookup: CDR1 LNHDA, CDR2 SQIVND (reference sequence). CDR3 in DNA: TGTGCCAGTAGTATAGCGGGAGGGCCGGAAGATACGCAGTATTTT. This sequence encodes CASSIAGGPEDTQYF.

This rearrangement joins TRBV20-1 to TRBJ1-4, with no clear D. V was pared by 3 bases and J by 6 bases, with 11 bases between. The CDR3 is 13 amino acids. CDR1 DFQATT and CDR2 SNEGSKA come from the germline V gene (reference sequence). In DNA, the CDR3 is TGCAGTGCTAGTTTAAGAGATTATGAAAAACTGTTTTTT. Translating gives CSASLRDYEKLFF.

This clonotype was detected a few times. The chain links TRBV19 to TRBJ1-1, with D possibly matching TRBD1 (6 bases). Per germline, CDR1 LNHDA and CDR2 SQIVND (reference sequence). Trimming pared 8 bases from V and 4 bases from J, leaving 11 bases between. The CDR3 sequence is 12 residues long. The CDR3 DNA reads TGTGCCAGTGGGGGCTTGGGCACTGAAGCTTTCTTT. This encodes CASGGLGTEAFF. Using reference TRBV19 and TRBJ1-1 for the parts outside the CDR3, the full variable domain is DGGITQSPKYLFRKEGQNVTLSCEQNLNHDAMYWYRQDPGQGLRLIYYSQIVNDFQKGDIAEGYSVSREKKESFPLTVTSAQKNPTAFYLCASGGLGTEAFFGQGTRLTVV.

A few counts support this clonotype. The CDR3 DNA is TGTGCCAGTAGTCCTCGGTCGGTCCATGGCTACACCTTC. This gives the protein CASSPRSVHGYTF. The gene calls are TRBV19 and TRBJ1-2; the D is unclear. CDR1 LNHDA and CDR2 SQIVND come from the germline V gene (reference sequence). Trimming removed 5 bases at V and 6 bases at J, with 13 bases between. This CDR3 is 13 amino acids long. The whole variable domain, remainder taken from reference TRBV19 and TRBJ1-2, is DGGITQSPKYLFRKEGQNVTLSCEQNLNHDAMYWYRQDPGQGLRLIYYSQIVNDFQKGDIAEGYSVSREKKESFPLTVTSAQKNPTAFYLCASSPRSVHGYTFGSGTRLTVV.

The chain uses TRBV7-2 and TRBJ2-1; D is perhaps TRBD1 or TRBD2 (5 bases each). Germline V gene sequence: CDR1 SGHTA, CDR2 FQGNSA. Between the trimmed V and J ends, which lost 4 bases and 6 bases, there was a span of 22 bases. CDR3 length equals 17 residues. This CDR3 reads CASSSGGFRDGLNEQFF. Written as DNA, the CDR3 is TGTGCCAGCAGCTCAGGAGGTTTCCGGGACGGCCTCAATGAGCAGTTCTTC.

DNA of the CDR3: TGTGCCAGCAGTAAGCAGGGGGCCTTGAACACTGAAGCTTTCTTT. Translating gives CASSKQGALNTEAFF. This chain uses TRBV6-1 with TRBJ1-1, with 8 bases matching TRBD1. The germline V gene has CDR1 MNHNS and CDR2 SASEGT. The J segment lost 0 bases and the V segment lost 5 bases, leaving 5 bases of the junction unmatched. The CDR3 runs 15 residues.

This clonotype occurred a few times. The chain recombines TRBV20-1 with TRBJ2-1; 7 bases are a match to TRBD1. The V gene end was trimmed by 6 bases and the J gene end by 4 bases; junction bases not matched to a gene: 15. Germline V gene lookup returns CDR1 DFQATT and CDR2 SNEGSKA (reference sequence). CDR3 length equals 16 residues. The CDR3 reads CSATPGQRSGYNEQFF. The CDR3 DNA reads TGCAGTGCCACGCCGGGACAGAGATCAGGTTACAATGAGCAGTTCTTC.

The genes are TRBV4-2 and TRBJ1-2; D is possibly TRBD1 (5 bases). The ends were cut back, 1 base at V and 7 bases at J, with 13 bases in the middle. The CDR3 is made up of 14 amino acids. The germline CDR1 and CDR2 sequences are LGHNA and YNFKEQ. This chain's CDR3 is CASSQGAGTAGYTF. The CDR3 DNA follows: TGTGCCAGCAGCCAAGGAGCAGGGACGGCTGGCTACACCTTC.

V is TRBV27 and J is TRBJ2-2, with D tentatively TRBD1 or TRBD2 (5 bases each). The V end lost 7 bases, the J end lost 3 bases, and 15 bases lay between the germline ends. Per germline, CDR1 MNHEY and CDR2 SMNVEV (reference sequence). The CDR3 sequence is 15 residues long. The CDR3 region has the DNA TGTGCCAGCACCATGGGGGATAGGTACACCGGGGAGCTGTTTTTT. Its translation is CASTMGDRYTGELFF.

This clonotype was observed a few times. This chain connects TRBV6-5 to TRBJ2-3; D ambiguous. Trimming cost V 0 bases and J 6 bases, with 4 bases left between them. The germline V gene encodes CDR1 MNHEY and CDR2 SVGAGI. The CDR3 is 12 amino acids. The DNA for the CDR3 is TGTGCCAGCAGTTACTCGGGGGATACGCAGTATTTT. The encoded protein is CASSYSGDTQYF.

About this clonotype: The junction and the germline gene differ at one end; a read error may be behind it. The V and J genes are TRBV11-1 and TRBJ1-2; D is undetermined. The CDR3 extends over 14 amino acids. Germline V CDR1 and CDR2: SGHAT, FQDESV (reference sequence). The CDR3 protein is CASSHGGEIDGYTF. In nucleotides, the CDR3 is TGCGCCAGCAGCCACGGTGGGGAAATCGATGGCTACACCTTC.

In its sample, this clonotype was seen once. This chain joins TRBV25-1 and TRBJ1-4, with D unresolved. Trimming left V 7 bases short and J 7 bases short, with 16 bases between. Germline lookup yields CDR1 MGHDK and CDR2 SYGVNS. CDR3 length equals 14 residues. The CDR3 loop reads CASKLSGDGEKLFF. The DNA for the CDR3 is TGTGCCAGCAAATTATCAGGAGACGGTGAAAAACTGTTTTTT. Filled out from reference TRBV25-1 and TRBJ1-4, the complete variable domain reads EADIYQTPRYLVIGTGKKITLECSQTMGHDKMYWYQQDPGMELHLIHYSYGVNSTEKGDLSSESTVSRIRTEHFPLTLESARPSHTSQYLCASKLSGDGEKLFFGSGTQLSVL.

This clonotype was detected only once. This sequence joins TRBV28 and TRBJ1-1; D ambiguous. This CDR3 is 13 amino acids long. Germline assignment: CDR1 MDHEN and CDR2 SYDVKM. Trimming stripped 7 bases from V and 0 bases from J, with 9 bases between. This CDR3 reads CASTNLMNTEAFF. The CDR3 DNA reads as TGTGCCAGCACCAACTTAATGAACACTGAAGCTTTCTTT.

V is TRBV11-3 and J is TRBJ1-2; no definite D call. The V gene lost 0 bases and the J gene lost 8 bases, with 10 bases spanning the gap. The CDR3 is 13 residues long. The germline V gene encodes CDR1 SGHNT and CDR2 YENEEA. The CDR3 loop reads CASSLDLSSGYTF. In DNA, the CDR3 is TGTGCCAGCAGCTTAGATCTGAGCAGCGGCTACACCTTC.

This chain links TRBV5-4 with TRBJ1-6; D is undetermined. The germline gives CDR1 SGHNT, CDR2 YYREEE (reference sequence). The CDR3 extends over 14 amino acids. With 4 bases removed from V and 10 bases from J, the gap between germline ends came to 15 bases. This CDR3 reads CASSPTVGESPLHF. The DNA of the CDR3 is TGTGCCAGCAGCCCCACGGTTGGGGAATCACCCCTCCACTTT. Full variable domain (outside the CDR3, taken from reference TRBV5-4 and TRBJ1-6): ETGVTQSPTHLIKTRGQQVTLRCSSQSGHNTVSWYQQALGQGPQFIFQYYREEENGRGNFPPRFSGLQFPNYSSELNVNALELDDSALYLCASSPTVGESPLHFGNGTRLTVT.

This clonotype was detected once. The chain recombines TRBV11-2 with TRBJ2-1; D might be TRBD1 (5 bases). V dropped 1 base and J dropped 8 bases, with 12 bases sitting between them. The CDR3 sequence is 14 residues long. Germline lookup yields CDR1 SGHAT and CDR2 FQNNGV. The CDR3 DNA reads as TGTGCCAGCAGCTTAGTGGGGCTCCCTCATGAGCAGTTCTTC. Translated: CASSLVGLPHEQFF.

The chain is built from TRBV20-1 and TRBJ1-1; D call uncertain. CDR1 and CDR2 from the germline V gene are DFQATT and SNEGSKA (reference sequence). This CDR3 has 13 residues. The germline V and J ends were trimmed by 1 base and 2 bases, with 8 bases remaining between them. CDR3 sequence (DNA): TGCAGTGCTAGAGTTCTGAGTAACACTGAAGCTTTCTTT. Its protein is CSARVLSNTEAFF.

The CDR3 loop is CASTDGSTDTQYF. The CDR3 DNA sequence: TGTGCCAGCACGGACGGTAGCACAGATACGCAGTATTTT. V usage is TRBV28 and J usage is TRBJ2-3; D is unclear. CDR1 is MDHEN, CDR2 SYDVKM, per germline. Trimming pared 7 bases from V and 0 bases from J, leaving 8 bases between. The CDR3 has 13 residues.

A note on this clonotype: One end of the junction varies from germline; a read error may be responsible. The chain combines TRBV6-1 with TRBJ1-2, with 8 bases identical to TRBD1. This CDR3 region has 13 residues. The V gene's germline CDR1 is MNHNS and CDR2 SASEGT. CDR3 nucleotide sequence: TGTGCCAGCCGTGACAGGGGTAACTATGGCTACACCTTC. This translates into CASRDRGNYGYTF.